Below are 4 T cell receptor beta chains sequenced from a single sample in a study of beta chain features in type 1 diabetes. Overall study findings and caveats: The study found moderately but significantly shorter TCRB CDR3s in all four CD4+ subsets of Type 1 diabetes patients.

Their antigen targets remain unknown. The entirety of the isolated RNA underwent reverse transcription, so expressed TCRB transcripts were sequenced. The protocol was immunoSEQ multiplex PCR, while the TCRdb copy is restricted to in-frame clones and leaves out a portion. Of around 650,000 clones in the sample, under 15% were seen once. Sequenced: naive CD4+ T cells from blood. The receptors were gathered from a man aged 25 to 40 with type 1 diabetes.

This chain joins TRBV9 and TRBJ2-4; D is perhaps TRBD1 (6 bases). Germline V CDR1 and CDR2: SGDLS, YYNGEE. The CDR3 runs to 14 residues. V dropped 3 bases and J dropped 6 bases, with 13 bases sitting between them. CDR3 nucleotide sequence: TGTGCCAGCAGCGGGGGGCCAGGGAGAAACATTCAGTACTTC. This sequence encodes CASSGGPGRNIQYF.

CDR3 in DNA: TGTGCCAGCAGCGCTGCGGCAGCGGGGGGAAACACCATATATTTT. Its translation: CASSAAAAGGNTIYF. J is TRBJ1-3 and V is TRBV5-6; D remains ambiguous. In germline, CDR1 is SGHDT, CDR2 YYEEEE. The length of the CDR3 is 15 residues. V was pared by 4 bases and J by 4 bases, with 15 bases between.

There are a few counts of this clone. The genes are TRBV7-9 and TRBJ1-4, with TRBD1 as a possible D gene (5 bases). Between the trimmed V and J ends, which lost 5 bases and 2 bases, there was a span of 9 bases. In germline, CDR1 is SEHNR, CDR2 FQNEAQ (reference sequence). The length of the CDR3 is 14 residues. The CDR3 DNA reads as TGTGCCAGCAGCCTGGGACCGACTAATGAAAAACTGTTTTTT. Protein: CASSLGPTNEKLFF. The full variable domain, completed using reference TRBV7-9 and TRBJ1-4, is DTGVSQNPRHKITKRGQNVTFRCDPISEHNRLYWYRQTLGQGPEFLTYFQNEAQLEKSRLLSDRFSAERPKGSFSTLEIQRTEQGDSAMYLCASSLGPTNEKLFFGSGTQLSVL.

This clone was counted between two and nine times. The rearrangement uses TRBV27 and TRBJ2-7; maybe TRBD1 (5 bases). The CDR3 spans 16 residues. Per germline, CDR1 MNHEY and CDR2 SMNVEV (reference sequence). V lost 5 bases and J 0 bases, leaving 17 bases between the germline ends. CDR3: CASSNLGHQNSYEQYF. The CDR3 DNA reads as TGTGCCAGCAGTAACTTAGGACATCAGAACTCCTACGAGCAGTACTTC.